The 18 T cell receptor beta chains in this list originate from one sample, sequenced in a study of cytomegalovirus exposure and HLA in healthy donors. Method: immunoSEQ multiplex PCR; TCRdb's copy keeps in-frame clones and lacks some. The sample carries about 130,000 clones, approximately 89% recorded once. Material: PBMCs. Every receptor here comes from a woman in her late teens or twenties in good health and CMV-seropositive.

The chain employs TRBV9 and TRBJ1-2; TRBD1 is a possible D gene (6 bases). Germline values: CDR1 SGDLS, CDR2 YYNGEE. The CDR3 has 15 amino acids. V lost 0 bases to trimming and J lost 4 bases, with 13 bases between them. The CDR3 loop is CASSVDGGRIYGYTF. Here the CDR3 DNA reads TGTGCCAGCAGCGTAGACGGGGGGCGGATCTATGGCTACACCTTC.

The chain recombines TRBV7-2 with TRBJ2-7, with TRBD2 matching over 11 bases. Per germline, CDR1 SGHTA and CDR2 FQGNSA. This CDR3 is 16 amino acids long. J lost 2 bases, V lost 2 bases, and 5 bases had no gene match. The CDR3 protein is CASSLLASGGTYEQYF. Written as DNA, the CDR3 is TGTGCCAGCAGCTTATTGGCTAGCGGGGGGACCTACGAGCAGTACTTC.

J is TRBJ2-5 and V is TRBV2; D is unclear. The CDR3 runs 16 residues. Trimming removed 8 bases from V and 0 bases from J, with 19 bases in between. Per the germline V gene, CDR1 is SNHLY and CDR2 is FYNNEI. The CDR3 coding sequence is TGTGCCAGCGAGACACGCCTTGGGCAGAACCAAGAGACCCAGTACTTC. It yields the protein CASETRLGQNQETQYF.

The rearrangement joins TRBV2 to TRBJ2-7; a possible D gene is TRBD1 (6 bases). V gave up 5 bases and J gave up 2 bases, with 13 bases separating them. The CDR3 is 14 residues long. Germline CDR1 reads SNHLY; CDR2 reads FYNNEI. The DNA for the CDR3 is TGTGCCAGCAGTTTGTCTCCAGGGGCCTACGAGCAGTACTTC. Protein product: CASSLSPGAYEQYF.

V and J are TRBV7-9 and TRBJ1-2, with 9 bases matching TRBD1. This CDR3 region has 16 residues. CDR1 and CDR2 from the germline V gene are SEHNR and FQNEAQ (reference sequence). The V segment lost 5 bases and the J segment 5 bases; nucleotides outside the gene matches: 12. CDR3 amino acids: CASSLRGQGMKYGYTF. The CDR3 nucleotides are TGTGCCAGCAGCCTCAGGGGACAGGGTATGAAATATGGCTACACCTTC.

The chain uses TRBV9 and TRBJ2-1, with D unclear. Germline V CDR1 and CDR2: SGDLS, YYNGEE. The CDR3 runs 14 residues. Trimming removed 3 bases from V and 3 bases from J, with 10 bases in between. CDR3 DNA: TGTGCCAGCAGCGGACGCGACAACTACAATGAGCAGTTCTTC. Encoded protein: CASSGRDNYNEQFF.

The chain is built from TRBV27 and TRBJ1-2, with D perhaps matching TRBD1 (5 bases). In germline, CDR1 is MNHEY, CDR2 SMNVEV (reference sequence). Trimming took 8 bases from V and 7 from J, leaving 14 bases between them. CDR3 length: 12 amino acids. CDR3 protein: CASRTRGGGYTF. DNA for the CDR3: TGTGCCAGCCGTACCCGGGGGGGTGGCTACACCTTC.

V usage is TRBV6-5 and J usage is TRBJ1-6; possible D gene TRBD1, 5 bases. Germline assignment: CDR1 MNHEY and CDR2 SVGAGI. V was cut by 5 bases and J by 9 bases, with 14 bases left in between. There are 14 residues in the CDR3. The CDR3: CASSDRQLGSPLHF. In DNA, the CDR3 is TGTGCCAGCAGTGATAGACAGTTAGGTTCACCCCTCCACTTT.

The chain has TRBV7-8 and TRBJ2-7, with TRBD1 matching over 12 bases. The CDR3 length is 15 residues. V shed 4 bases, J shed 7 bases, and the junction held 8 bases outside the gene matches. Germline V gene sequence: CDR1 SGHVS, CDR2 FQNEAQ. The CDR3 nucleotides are TGTGCCAGCAGCTCGGCCGGGACAGGGGGCCGAGAGCAGTACTTC. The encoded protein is CASSSAGTGGREQYF.

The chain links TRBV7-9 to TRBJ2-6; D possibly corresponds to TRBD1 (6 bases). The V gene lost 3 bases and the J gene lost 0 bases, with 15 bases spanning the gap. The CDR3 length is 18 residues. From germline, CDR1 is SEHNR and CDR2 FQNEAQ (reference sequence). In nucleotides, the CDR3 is TGTGCCAGCAGCTTTGGGCAGGGGACAAGCTCTGGGGCCAACGTCCTGACTTTC. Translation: CASSFGQGTSSGANVLTF.

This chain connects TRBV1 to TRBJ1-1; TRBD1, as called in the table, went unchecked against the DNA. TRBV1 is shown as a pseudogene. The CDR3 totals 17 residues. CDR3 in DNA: TGCACCAGCAGCCAAGCCCACCAGGGGGCACGGGACACTGAAGCTTTCTTT. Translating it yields CTSSQAHQGARDTEAFF.

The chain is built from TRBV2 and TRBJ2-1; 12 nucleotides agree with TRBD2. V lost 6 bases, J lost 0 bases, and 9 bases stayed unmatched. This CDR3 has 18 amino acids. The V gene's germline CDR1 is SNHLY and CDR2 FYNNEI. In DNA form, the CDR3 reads TGTGCCAGCAGCCTACGGGGACTAGCGGGTAGCTCCTACAATGAGCAGTTCTTC. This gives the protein CASSLRGLAGSSYNEQFF.

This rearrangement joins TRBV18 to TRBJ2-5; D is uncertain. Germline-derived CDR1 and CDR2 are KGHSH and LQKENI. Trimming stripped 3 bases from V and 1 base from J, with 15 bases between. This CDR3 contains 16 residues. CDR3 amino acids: CASSPRIQKFQETQYF. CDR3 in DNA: TGTGCCAGCTCACCCCGAATCCAGAAATTCCAAGAGACCCAGTACTTC.

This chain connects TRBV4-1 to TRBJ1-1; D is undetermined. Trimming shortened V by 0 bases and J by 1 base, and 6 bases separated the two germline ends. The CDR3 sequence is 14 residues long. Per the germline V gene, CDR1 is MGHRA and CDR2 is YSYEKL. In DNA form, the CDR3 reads TGCGCCAGCAGCCAAGAACGGGGGAACACTGAAGCTTTCTTT. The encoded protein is CASSQERGNTEAFF.

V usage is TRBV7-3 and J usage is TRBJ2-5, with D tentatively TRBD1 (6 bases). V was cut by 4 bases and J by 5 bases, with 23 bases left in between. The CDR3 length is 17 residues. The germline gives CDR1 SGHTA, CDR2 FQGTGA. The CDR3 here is CASSSDSQGPANETQYF. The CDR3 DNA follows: TGTGCCAGCAGCTCCGATTCACAGGGCCCCGCGAACGAGACCCAGTACTTC.

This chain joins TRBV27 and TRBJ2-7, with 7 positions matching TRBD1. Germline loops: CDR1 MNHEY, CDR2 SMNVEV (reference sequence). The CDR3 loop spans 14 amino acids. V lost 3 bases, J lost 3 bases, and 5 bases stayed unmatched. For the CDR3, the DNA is TGTGCCAGCAGTTTGGACAGGCAATACTACGAGCAGTACTTC. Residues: CASSLDRQYYEQYF.

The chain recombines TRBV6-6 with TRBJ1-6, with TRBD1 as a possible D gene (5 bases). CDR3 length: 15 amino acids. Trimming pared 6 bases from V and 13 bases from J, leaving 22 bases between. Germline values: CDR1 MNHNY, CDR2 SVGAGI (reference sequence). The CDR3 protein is CASSLLGDSLSPLHF. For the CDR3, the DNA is TGTGCCAGCAGCCTACTCGGGGACTCCCTGTCGCCCCTCCACTTT.

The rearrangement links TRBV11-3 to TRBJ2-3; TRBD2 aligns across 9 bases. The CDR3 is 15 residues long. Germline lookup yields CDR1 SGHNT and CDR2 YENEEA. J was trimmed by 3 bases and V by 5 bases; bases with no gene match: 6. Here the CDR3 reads CASSAGGATTDTQYF. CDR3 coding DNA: TGTGCCAGCAGCGCGGGGGGGGCGACGACAGATACGCAGTATTTT. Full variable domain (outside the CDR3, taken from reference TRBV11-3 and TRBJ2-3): EAGVVQSPRYKIIEKKQPVAFWCNPISGHNTLYWYLQNLGQGPELLIRYENEEAVDDSQLPKDRFSAERLKGVDSTLKIQPAELGDSAVYLCASSAGGATTDTQYFGPGTRLTVL.